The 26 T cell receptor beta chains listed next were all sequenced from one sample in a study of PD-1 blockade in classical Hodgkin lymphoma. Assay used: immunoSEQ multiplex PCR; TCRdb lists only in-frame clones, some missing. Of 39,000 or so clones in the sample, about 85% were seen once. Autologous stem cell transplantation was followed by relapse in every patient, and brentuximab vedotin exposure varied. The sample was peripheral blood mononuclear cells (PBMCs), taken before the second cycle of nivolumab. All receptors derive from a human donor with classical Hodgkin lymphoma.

CDR3 amino acids: CASSLAGANEQFF. In DNA, the CDR3 is TGTGCCAGCAGCCTAGCGGGAGCCAATGAGCAGTTCTTC. This chain links TRBV6-1 with TRBJ2-1; 10 positions agree with TRBD2. Germline assignment: CDR1 MNHNS and CDR2 SASEGT. The CDR3 extends over 13 amino acids. With V trimmed by 6 bases and J by 6 bases, 2 bases remained unmatched.

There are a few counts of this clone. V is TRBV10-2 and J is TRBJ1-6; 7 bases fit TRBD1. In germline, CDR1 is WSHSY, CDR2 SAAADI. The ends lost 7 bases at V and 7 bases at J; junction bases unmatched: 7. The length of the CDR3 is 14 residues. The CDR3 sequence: CASTGDSVNSPLHF. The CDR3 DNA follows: TGCGCCAGCACTGGGGACAGTGTAAATTCACCCCTCCACTTT.

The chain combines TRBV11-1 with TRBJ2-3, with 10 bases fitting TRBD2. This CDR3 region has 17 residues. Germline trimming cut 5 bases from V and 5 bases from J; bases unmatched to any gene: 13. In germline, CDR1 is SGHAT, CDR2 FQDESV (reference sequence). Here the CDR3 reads CASSPHPLAGAGDTQYF. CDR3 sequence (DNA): TGTGCCAGCAGCCCCCATCCTCTAGCGGGGGCAGGAGATACGCAGTATTTT. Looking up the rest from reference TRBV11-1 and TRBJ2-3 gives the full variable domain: EAEVAQSPRYKITEKSQAVAFWCDPISGHATLYWYRQILGQGPELLVQFQDESVVDDSQLPKDRFSAERLKGVDSTLKIQPAELGDSAMYLCASSPHPLAGAGDTQYFGPGTRLTVL.

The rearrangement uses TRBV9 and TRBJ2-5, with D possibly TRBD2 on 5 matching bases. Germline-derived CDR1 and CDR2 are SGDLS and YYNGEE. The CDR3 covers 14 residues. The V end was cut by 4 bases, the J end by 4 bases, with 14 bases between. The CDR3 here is CASSPRGSGETQYF. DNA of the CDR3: TGTGCCAGCAGCCCCCGCGGGTCAGGAGAGACCCAGTACTTC.

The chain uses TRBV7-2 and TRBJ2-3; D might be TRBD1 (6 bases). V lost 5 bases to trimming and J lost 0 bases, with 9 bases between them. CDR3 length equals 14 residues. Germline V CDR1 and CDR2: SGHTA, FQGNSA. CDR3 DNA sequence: TGTGCCAGCAGCATGACAGGAAGCACAGATACGCAGTATTTT. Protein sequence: CASSMTGSTDTQYF. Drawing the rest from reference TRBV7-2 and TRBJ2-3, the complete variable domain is GAGVSQSPSNKVTEKGKDVELRCDPISGHTALYWYRQSLGQGLEFLIYFQGNSAPDKSGLPSDRFSAERTGGSVSTLTIQRTQQEDSAVYLCASSMTGSTDTQYFGPGTRLTVL.

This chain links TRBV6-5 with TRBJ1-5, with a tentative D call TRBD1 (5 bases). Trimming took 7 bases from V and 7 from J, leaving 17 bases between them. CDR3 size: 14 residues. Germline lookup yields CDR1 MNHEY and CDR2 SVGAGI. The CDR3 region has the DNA TGTGCCAGCACCACCGGGGGGTCGGGACAGCCCCAGCATTTT. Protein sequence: CASTTGGSGQPQHF.

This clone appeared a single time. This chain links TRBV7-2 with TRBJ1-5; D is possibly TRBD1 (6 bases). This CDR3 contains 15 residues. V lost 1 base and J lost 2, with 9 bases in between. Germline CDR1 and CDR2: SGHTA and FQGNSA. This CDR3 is CASSLVQGRNQPQHF. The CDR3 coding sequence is TGTGCCAGCAGCTTAGTGCAGGGGCGCAATCAGCCCCAGCATTTT.

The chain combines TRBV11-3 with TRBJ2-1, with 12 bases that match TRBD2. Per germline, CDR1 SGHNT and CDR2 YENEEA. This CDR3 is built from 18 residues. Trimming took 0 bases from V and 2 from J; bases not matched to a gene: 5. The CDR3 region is CASSLEASGRAAYNEQFF. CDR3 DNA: TGTGCCAGCAGCTTAGAAGCTAGCGGGAGGGCCGCCTACAATGAGCAGTTCTTC. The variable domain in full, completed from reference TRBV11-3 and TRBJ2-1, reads EAGVVQSPRYKIIEKKQPVAFWCNPISGHNTLYWYLQNLGQGPELLIRYENEEAVDDSQLPKDRFSAERLKGVDSTLKIQPAELGDSAVYLCASSLEASGRAAYNEQFFGPGTRLTVL.

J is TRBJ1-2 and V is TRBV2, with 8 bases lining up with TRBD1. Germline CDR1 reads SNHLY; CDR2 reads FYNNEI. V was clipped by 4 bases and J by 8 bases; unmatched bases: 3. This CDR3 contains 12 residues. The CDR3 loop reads CASSGTGSGYTF. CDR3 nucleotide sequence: TGTGCCAGCAGTGGGACAGGGAGCGGCTACACCTTC.

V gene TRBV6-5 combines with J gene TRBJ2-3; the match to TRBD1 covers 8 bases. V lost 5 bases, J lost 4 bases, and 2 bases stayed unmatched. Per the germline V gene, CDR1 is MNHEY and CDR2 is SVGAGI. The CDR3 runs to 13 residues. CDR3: CASSTTGADTQYF. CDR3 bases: TGTGCCAGCAGTACGACAGGGGCAGATACGCAGTATTTT.

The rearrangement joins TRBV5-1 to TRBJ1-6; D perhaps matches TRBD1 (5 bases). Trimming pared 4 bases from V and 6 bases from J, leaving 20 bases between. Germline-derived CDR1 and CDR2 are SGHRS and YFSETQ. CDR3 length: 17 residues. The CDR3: CASSSQPPQVLNSPLHF. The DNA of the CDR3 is TGCGCCAGCAGCAGTCAGCCCCCACAGGTTCTTAATTCACCCCTCCACTTT.

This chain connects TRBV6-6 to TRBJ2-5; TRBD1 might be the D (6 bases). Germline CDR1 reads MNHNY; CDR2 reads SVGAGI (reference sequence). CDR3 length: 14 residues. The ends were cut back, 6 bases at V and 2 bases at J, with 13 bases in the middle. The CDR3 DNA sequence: TGTGCCAGCAGACTACAGGGTCCTCAAGAGACCCAGTACTTC. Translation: CASRLQGPQETQYF.

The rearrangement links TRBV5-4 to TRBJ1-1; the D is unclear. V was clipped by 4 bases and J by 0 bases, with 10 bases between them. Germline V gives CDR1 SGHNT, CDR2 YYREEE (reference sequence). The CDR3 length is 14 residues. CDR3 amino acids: CASSPGIMNTEAFF. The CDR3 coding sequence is TGTGCCAGCAGCCCCGGGATCATGAACACTGAAGCTTTCTTT. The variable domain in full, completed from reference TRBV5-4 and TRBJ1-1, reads ETGVTQSPTHLIKTRGQQVTLRCSSQSGHNTVSWYQQALGQGPQFIFQYYREEENGRGNFPPRFSGLQFPNYSSELNVNALELDDSALYLCASSPGIMNTEAFFGQGTRLTVV.

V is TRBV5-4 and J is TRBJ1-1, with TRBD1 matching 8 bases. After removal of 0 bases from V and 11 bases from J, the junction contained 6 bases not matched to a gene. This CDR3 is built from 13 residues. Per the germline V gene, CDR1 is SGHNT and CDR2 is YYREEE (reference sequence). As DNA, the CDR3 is TGTGCCAGCAGCTTGGTGGCAGGGGGCTTGGCTTTCTTT. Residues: CASSLVAGGLAFF.

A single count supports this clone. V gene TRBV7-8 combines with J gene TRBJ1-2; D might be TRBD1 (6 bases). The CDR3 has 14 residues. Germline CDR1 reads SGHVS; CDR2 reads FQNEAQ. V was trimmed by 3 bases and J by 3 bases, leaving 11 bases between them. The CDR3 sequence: CASSFGGTDYGYTF. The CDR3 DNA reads TGTGCCAGCAGCTTCGGGGGCACAGACTATGGCTACACCTTC. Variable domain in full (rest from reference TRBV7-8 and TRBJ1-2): GAGVSQSPRYKVAKRGQDVALRCDPISGHVSLFWYQQALGQGPEFLTYFQNEAQLDKSGLPSDRFFAERPEGSVSTLKIQRTQQEDSAVYLCASSFGGTDYGYTFGSGTRLTVV.

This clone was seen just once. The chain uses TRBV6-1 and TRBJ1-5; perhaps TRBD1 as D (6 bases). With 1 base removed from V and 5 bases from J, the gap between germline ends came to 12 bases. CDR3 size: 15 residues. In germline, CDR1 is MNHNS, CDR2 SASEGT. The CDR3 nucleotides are TGTGCCAGCAGTGAAGAGGGCAGGGGCCATCAGCCCCAGCATTTT. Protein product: CASSEEGRGHQPQHF.

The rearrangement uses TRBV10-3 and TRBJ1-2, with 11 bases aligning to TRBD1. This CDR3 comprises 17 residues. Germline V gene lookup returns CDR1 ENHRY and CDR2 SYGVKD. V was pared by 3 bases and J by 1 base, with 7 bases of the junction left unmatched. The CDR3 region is CAISDSDRGHHNYGYTF. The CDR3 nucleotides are TGTGCCATCAGTGACTCGGACAGGGGGCATCATAACTATGGCTACACCTTC.

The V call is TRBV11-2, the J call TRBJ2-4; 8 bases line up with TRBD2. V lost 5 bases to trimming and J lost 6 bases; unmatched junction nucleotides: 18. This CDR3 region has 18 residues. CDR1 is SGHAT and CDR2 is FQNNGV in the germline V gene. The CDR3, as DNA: TGTGCCAGCAGCCCCCGTGATAGCGGGATGGGACCTGGAAACATTCAGTACTTC. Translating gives CASSPRDSGMGPGNIQYF.

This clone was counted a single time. The CDR3 DNA reads as TGTGCCAGCAGCCCGAAACATTCTGGGGCCAACGTCCTGACTTTC. This gives the protein CASSPKHSGANVLTF. The rearrangement uses TRBV7-3 and TRBJ2-6; D ambiguous. With 5 bases removed from V and 1 base from J, the gap between germline ends came to 9 bases. CDR1 SGHTA and CDR2 FQGTGA come from the germline V gene. This CDR3 spans 15 amino acids.

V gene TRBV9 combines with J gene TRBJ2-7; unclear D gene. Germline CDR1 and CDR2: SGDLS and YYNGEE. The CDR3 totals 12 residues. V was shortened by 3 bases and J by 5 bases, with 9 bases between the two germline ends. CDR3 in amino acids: CASSAGFDEQYF. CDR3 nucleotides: TGTGCCAGCAGCGCTGGGTTTGACGAGCAGTACTTC.

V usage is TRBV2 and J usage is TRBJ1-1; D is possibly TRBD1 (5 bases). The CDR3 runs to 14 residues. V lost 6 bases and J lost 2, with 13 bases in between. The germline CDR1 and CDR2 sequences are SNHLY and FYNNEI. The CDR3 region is CASRPREGNTEAFF. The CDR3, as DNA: TGTGCCAGCAGACCCAGGGAGGGTAACACTGAAGCTTTCTTT.

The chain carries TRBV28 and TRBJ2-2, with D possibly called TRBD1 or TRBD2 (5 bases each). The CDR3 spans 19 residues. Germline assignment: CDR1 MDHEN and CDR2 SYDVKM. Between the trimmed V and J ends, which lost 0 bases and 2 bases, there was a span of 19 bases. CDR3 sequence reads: CASSLWWSGPGSNTGELFF. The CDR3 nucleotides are TGTGCCAGCAGTTTATGGTGGTCGGGGCCCGGATCAAACACCGGGGAGCTGTTTTTT.

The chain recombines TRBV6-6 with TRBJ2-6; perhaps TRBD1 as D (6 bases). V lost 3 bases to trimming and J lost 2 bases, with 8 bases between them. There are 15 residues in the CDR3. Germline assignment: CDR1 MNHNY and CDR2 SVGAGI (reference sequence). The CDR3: CASSYEGAGANVLTF. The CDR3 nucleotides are TGTGCCAGCAGTTATGAGGGGGCTGGGGCCAACGTCCTGACTTTC.

The CDR3 protein is CASTLRQGAREQYF. CDR3 sequence (DNA): TGTGCCAGCACCTTACGACAGGGGGCGCGGGAGCAGTACTTC. The chain links TRBV6-1 to TRBJ2-7, with 10 bases fitting TRBD1. The CDR3 is made up of 14 amino acids. V shed 7 bases and J 7 bases; nucleotides not matched to a gene: 10. Germline V CDR1 and CDR2: MNHNS, SASEGT.

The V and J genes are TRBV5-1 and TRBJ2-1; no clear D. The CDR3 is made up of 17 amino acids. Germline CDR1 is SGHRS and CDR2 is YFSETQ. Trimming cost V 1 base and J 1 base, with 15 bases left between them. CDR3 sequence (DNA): TGCGCCAGCAGCTTGCAGGACCAAAGGTCATCCTACAATGAGCAGTTCTTC. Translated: CASSLQDQRSSYNEQFF.

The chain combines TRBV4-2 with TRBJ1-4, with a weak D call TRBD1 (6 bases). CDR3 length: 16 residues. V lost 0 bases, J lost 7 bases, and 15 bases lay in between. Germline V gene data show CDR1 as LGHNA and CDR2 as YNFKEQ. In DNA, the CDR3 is TGTGCCAGCAGCCAAGATTGGACCGAGGGGGGTGAAAAACTGTTTTTT. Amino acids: CASSQDWTEGGEKLFF.